Sequencing of this T cell receptor beta chain was carried out in a study of shared clonotypes between healthy human individuals. Germline V gene lookup returns CDR1 SGHRS and CDR2 YFSETQ. The CDR3 loop spans 15 amino acids. V dropped 0 bases and J dropped 4; count of bases not matched to a gene: 4. To note about this clone: Additional DNA sequences in this sample encode the identical CDR3.

Method: immunoSEQ multiplex PCR; TCRdb's copy keeps in-frame clones and lacks some. Here the sample spans a few million clones, approximately 95% being singletons. Source material: naive CD4+ T cells from PBMCs. Subset specified: CD45RA+ positively selected. V gene TRBV5-1 combines with J gene TRBJ1-5; TRBD1 aligns across 7 bases. The receptor's source is a man between 18 and 35 years old in good health. Some clones in this sample may be carry-over from other donors' samples. The CDR3 spells CASSLGDSRNQPQHF. The CDR3 DNA reads TGCGCCAGCAGCTTGGGGGACAGTAGAAATCAGCCCCAGCATTTT.